The clone carrying this T cell receptor beta chain was picked up one time. Its matching antigen is unknown. This sample was included in a study of cytomegalovirus exposure and HLA in healthy donors. The study's findings and limits: One cluster of highly shared sequence variants probably arose as a sequencing artifact. Follow-up analysis found HLA locus-dependent TCR association rates, highest for DRB1 and lowest for HLA-C. The number of N-insertions in an Asian-associated ancestry cluster was reportedly below the approximately 700-donor mean in a later analysis. In a later analysis, V- and J-gene trimming of beta chains associated with a DCLRE1C missense variant, replicated independently.

Primers included in the PCR were 60 Vbeta and 13 Jbeta primers. Clones were read by immunoSEQ multiplex PCR, and TCRdb kept only the in-frame ones, dropping some. This sample has about 170,000 clones, with approximately 88% found just once. Trimming removed 0 bases from V and 0 bases from J, with 6 bases in between. The CDR3 extends over 14 amino acids. CDR1 is SGHTA and CDR2 is FQGNSA in the germline V gene. This receptor was taken from a boy younger than 10 in good health and CMV-seronegative. The gene calls are TRBV7-2 and TRBJ2-7, with D unresolved. Specimen: PBMCs. The CDR3 reads CASSLAPGSYEQYF. CDR3 nucleotide sequence: TGTGCCAGCAGCTTAGCGCCCGGCTCCTACGAGCAGTACTTC.